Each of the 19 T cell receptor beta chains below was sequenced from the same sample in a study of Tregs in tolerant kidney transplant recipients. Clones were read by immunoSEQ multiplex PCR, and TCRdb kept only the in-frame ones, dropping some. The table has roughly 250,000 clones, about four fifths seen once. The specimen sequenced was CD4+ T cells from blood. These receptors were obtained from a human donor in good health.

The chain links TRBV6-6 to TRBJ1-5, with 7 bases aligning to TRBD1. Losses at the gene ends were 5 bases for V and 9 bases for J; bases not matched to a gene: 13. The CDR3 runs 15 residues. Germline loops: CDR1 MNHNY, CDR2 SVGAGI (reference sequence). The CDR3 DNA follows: TGTGCCAGCAGTCTTGGTTGGGGACAGTCGGGGCCCCAGCATTTT. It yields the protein CASSLGWGQSGPQHF.

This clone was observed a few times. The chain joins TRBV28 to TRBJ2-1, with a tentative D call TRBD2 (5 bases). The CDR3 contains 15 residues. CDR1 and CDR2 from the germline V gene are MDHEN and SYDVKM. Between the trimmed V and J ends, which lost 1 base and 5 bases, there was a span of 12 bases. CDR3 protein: CASSLFNVGDNEQFF. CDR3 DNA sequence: TGTGCCAGCAGTTTATTCAACGTGGGAGACAATGAGCAGTTCTTC. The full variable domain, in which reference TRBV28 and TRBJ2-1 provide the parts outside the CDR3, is DVKVTQSSRYLVKRTGEKVFLECVQDMDHENMFWYRQDPGLGLRLIYFSYDVKMKEKGDIPEGYSVSREKKERFSLILESASTNQTSMYLCASSLFNVGDNEQFFGPGTRLTVL.

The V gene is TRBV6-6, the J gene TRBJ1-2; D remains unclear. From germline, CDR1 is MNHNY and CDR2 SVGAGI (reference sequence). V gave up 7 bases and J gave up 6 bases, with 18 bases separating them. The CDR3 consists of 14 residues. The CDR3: CASTMQAARNGYTF. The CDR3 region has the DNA TGTGCCAGCACCATGCAAGCGGCCCGGAATGGCTACACCTTC.

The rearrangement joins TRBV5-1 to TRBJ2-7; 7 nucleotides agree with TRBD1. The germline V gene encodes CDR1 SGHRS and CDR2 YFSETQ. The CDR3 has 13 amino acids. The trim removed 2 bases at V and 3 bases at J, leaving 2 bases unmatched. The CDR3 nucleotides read TGCGCCAGCAGCTTCACAGGGGACTACGAGCAGTACTTC. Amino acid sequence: CASSFTGDYEQYF.

The CDR3 DNA reads TGTGCCAGCAGTAGGAGCACAGATACGCAGTATTTT. Amino acids: CASSRSTDTQYF. The chain is built from TRBV6-1 and TRBJ2-3; D remains ambiguous. CDR3 length equals 12 residues. Trimming took 5 bases from V and 0 from J, leaving 3 bases between them. Germline CDR1 MNHNS, CDR2 SASEGT.

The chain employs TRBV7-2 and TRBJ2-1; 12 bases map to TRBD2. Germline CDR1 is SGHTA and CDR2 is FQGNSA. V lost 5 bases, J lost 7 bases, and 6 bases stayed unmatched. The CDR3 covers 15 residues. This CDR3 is CASSPRLAGVNEQFF. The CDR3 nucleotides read TGTGCCAGCAGCCCGCGACTAGCGGGGGTTAATGAGCAGTTCTTC.

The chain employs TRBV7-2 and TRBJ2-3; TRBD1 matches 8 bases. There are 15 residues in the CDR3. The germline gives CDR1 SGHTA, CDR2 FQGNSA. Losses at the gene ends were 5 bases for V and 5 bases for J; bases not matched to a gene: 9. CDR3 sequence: CASSVYRGRGDTQYF. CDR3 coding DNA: TGTGCCAGCAGCGTCTACAGGGGGAGAGGAGATACGCAGTATTTT.

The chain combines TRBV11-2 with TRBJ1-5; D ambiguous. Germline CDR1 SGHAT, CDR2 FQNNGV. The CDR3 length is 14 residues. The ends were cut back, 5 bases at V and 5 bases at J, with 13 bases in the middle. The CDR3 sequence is CASSPNQWYQPQHF. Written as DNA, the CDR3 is TGTGCCAGCAGCCCCAATCAGTGGTATCAGCCCCAGCATTTT.

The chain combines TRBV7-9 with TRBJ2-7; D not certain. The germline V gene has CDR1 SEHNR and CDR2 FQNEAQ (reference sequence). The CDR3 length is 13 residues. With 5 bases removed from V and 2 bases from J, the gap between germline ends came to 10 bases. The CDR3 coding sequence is TGTGCCAGCAGCACCGATCCCCCCTACGAGCAGTACTTC. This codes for CASSTDPPYEQYF.

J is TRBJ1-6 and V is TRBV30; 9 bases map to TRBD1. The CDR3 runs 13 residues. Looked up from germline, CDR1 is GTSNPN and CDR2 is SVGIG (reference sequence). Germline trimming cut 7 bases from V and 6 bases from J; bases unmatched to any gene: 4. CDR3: CAFATGGNSPLHF. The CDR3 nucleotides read TGTGCCTTCGCGACAGGGGGTAATTCACCCCTCCACTTT. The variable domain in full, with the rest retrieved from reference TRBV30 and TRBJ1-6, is SQTIHQWPATLVQPVGSPLSLECTVEGTSNPNLYWYRQAAGRGLQLLFYSVGIGQISSEVPQNLSASRPQDRQFILSSKKLLLSDSGFYLCAFATGGNSPLHFGNGTRLTVT.

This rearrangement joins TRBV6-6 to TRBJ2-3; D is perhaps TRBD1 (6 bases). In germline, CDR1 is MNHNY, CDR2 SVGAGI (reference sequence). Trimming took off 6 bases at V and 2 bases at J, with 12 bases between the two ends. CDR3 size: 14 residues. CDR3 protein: CASRDTGFTDTQYF. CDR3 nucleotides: TGTGCCAGCAGGGATACAGGGTTCACAGATACGCAGTATTTT.

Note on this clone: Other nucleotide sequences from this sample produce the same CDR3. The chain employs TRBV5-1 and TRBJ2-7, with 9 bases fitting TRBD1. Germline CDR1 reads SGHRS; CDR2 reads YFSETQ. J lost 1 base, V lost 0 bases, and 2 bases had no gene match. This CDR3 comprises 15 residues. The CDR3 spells CASSLVGTGSYEQYF. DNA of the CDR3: TGCGCCAGCAGCTTGGTGGGGACAGGGTCCTACGAGCAGTACTTC.

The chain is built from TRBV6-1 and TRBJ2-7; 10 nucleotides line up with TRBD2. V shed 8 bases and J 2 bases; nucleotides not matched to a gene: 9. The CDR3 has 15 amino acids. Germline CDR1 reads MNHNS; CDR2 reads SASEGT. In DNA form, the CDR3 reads TGTGCCAGCTCCTCAGTCGGGACTAGCGCCTACGAGCAGTACTTC. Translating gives CASSSVGTSAYEQYF.

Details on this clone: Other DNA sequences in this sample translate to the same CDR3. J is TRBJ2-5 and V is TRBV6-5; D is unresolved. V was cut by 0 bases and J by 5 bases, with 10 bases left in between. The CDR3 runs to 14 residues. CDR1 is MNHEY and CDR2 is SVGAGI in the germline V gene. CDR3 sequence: CASSYSGSWETQYF. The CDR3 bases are TGTGCCAGCAGTTACTCGGGTAGCTGGGAGACCCAGTACTTC.

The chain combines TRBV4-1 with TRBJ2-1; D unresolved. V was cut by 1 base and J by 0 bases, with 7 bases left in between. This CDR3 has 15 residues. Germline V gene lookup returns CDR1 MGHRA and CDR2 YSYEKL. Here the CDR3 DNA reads TGCGCCAGCAGCCAAGGCGCAGCCTCCTACAATGAGCAGTTCTTC. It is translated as CASSQGAASYNEQFF.

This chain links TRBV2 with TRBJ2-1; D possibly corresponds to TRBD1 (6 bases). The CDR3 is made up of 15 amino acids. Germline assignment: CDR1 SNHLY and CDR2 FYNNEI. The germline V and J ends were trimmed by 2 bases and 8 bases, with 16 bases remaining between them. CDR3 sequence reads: CASSENPGSGDEQFF. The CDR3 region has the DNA TGTGCCAGCAGTGAAAATCCAGGGTCAGGGGATGAGCAGTTCTTC. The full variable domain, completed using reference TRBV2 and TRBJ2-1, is EPEVTQTPSHQVTQMGQEVILRCVPISNHLYFYWYRQILGQKVEFLVSFYNNEISEKSEIFDDQFSVERPDGSNFTLKIRSTKLEDSAMYFCASSENPGSGDEQFFGPGTRLTVL.

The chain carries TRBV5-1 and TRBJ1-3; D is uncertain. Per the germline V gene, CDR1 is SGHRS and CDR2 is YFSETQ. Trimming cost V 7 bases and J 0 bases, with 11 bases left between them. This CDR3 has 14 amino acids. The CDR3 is CASGQESSGNTIYF. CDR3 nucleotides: TGCGCCAGCGGTCAGGAGAGCTCTGGAAACACCATATATTTT.

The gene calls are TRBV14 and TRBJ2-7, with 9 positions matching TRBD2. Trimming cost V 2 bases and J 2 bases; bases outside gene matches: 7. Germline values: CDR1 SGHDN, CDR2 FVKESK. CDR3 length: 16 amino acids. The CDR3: CASSQRGGRAPYEQYF. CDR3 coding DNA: TGTGCCAGCAGCCAAAGAGGCGGGAGGGCCCCCTACGAGCAGTACTTC. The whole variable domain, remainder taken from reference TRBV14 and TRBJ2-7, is EAGVTQFPSHSVIEKGQTVTLRCDPISGHDNLYWYRRVMGKEIKFLLHFVKESKQDESGMPNNRFLAERTGGTYSTLKVQPAELEDSGVYFCASSQRGGRAPYEQYFGPGTRLTVT.

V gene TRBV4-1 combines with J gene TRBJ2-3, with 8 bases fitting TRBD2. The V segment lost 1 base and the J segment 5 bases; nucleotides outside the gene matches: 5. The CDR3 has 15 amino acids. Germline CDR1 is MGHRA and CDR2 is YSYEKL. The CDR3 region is CASSQASGSVDTQYF. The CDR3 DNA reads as TGCGCCAGCAGCCAAGCTAGCGGGTCTGTAGATACGCAGTATTTT.